Sequencing of this TCR beta chain was carried out in a study of T cells expressing NK-cell markers. Study-wide background: Sorted T-cell subsets CD3+CD56+NKG2C+, CD3+CD56+NKG2C- and CD3+CD56-NKG2C+ were TCR beta-sequenced. The authors sequenced eight donors, of whom seven were HCMV-seropositive and one was seronegative. Study-wide points: The same clonotypes also predominated in the CD3+CD56-NKG2C+ fraction of several donors. Whether expanded NKG2C+ T cell clones were HCMV specific stayed uncertain.

The CDR3 loop spans 16 amino acids. Per germline, CDR1 LNHDA and CDR2 SQIVND (reference sequence). TCRdb reprocessed the 5' RACE reads, keeping one entry per CDR3 protein, no DNA. This specimen shows 350,000 to 400,000 distinct CDR3 sequences; the ten leading clones hold roughly 10%. To note about this clonotype: Its specificity is unknown.

Material: blood T cells: a sorted CD56 or NKG2C T cell subset, CD4+ or CD8+ T cells, or bulk PBMC T cells (not recorded which). The receptor was derived from a woman aged 45-59 years in good health. The chain employs TRBV19 and TRBJ1-5. CDR3 amino acids: CASSIAAVVYGQPQHF.